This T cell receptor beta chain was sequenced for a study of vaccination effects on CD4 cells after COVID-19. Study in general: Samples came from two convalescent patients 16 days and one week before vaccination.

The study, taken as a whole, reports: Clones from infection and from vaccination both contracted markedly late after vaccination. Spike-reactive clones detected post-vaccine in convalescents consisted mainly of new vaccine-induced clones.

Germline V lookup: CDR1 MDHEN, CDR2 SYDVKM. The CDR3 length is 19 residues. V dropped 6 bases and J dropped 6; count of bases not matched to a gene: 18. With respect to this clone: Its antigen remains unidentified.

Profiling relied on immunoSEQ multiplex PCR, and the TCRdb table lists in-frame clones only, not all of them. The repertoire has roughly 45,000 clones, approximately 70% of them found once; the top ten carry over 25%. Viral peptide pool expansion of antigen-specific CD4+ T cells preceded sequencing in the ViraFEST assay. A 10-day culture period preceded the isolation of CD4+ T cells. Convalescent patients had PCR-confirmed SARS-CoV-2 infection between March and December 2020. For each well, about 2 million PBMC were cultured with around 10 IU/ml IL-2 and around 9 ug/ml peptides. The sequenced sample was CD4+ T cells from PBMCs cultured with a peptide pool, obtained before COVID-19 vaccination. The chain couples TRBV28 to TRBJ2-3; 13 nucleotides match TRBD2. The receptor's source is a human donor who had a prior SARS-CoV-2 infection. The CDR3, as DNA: TGTGCCAGCAGCCTGGGGGGACTAGCGGGGTGGGTATCTACCGATACGCAGTATTTT. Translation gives CASSLGGLAGWVSTDTQYF.